The 26 T cell receptor beta chains below come from one sample, sequenced in a study of cytomegalovirus exposure and HLA in healthy donors (dated 2017 in TCRdb). The protocol used for the library was the immunoSEQ multiplex PCR assay. For the multiplex PCR, a mixture combining 60 forward primers for TCR Vbeta segments and 13 reverse primers for TCR Jbeta segments was used. TCRdb took this table from immuneACCESS and kept in-frame rearrangements with V and J called. Such tables lack part of the clones; where checked against another copy, unresolved V genes explain under half of the gap, and the rest is unexplained. The sample table shows 150,000 to 200,000 clones, and around 79% are seen once. The ten largest clones capture 1.6% of the sample. The specimen was PBMCs. These receptors came from a woman between 50 and 59 years old in good health and CMV-seronegative.

The chain employs TRBV28 and TRBJ2-5; D is possibly TRBD1 (5 bases). CDR1 and CDR2 (germline): MDHEN, SYDVKM. V lost 3 bases, J lost 1 base, and 9 bases lay in between. This CDR3 contains 14 residues. The CDR3 is CASSFRQGQETQYF. The CDR3 bases are TGTGCCAGCAGTTTTCGTCAGGGCCAAGAGACCCAGTACTTC.

V gene TRBV7-6 combines with J gene TRBJ2-1; D ambiguous. Looked up from germline, CDR1 is SGHVS and CDR2 is FNYEAQ. Between the trimmed V and J ends, which lost 5 bases and 11 bases, there was a span of 13 bases. This CDR3 spans 12 amino acids. CDR3 nucleotides: TGTGCCAGCAGCCCCCTGGGCACGAAGCAGTTCTTC. Its translation is CASSPLGTKQFF.

Only a few counts were recorded for this clone. The gene calls are TRBV5-6 and TRBJ2-1; 9 bases line up with TRBD1. The V segment lost 3 bases and the J segment 7 bases; nucleotides outside the gene matches: 17. Per germline, CDR1 SGHDT and CDR2 YYEEEE. This CDR3 is 18 amino acids long. CDR3 region: CASSWERQGVTSRNEQFF. In DNA, the CDR3 is TGTGCCAGCAGCTGGGAGAGACAGGGGGTAACTAGCAGAAATGAGCAGTTCTTC. The entire variable domain, with the rest obtained from reference TRBV5-6 and TRBJ2-1, is as follows: DAGVTQSPTHLIKTRGQQVTLRCSPKSGHDTVSWYQQALGQGPQFIFQYYEEEERQRGNFPDRFSGHQFPNYSSELNVNALLLGDSALYLCASSWERQGVTSRNEQFFGPGTRLTVL.

The J gene is TRBJ2-7, the V gene TRBV6-5; 14 bases line up with TRBD2. V was pared by 3 bases and J by 4 bases, with 2 bases of the junction left unmatched. The length of the CDR3 is 15 residues. CDR1 is MNHEY, CDR2 SVGAGI, per germline. CDR3 amino acids: CASSYRTSGGYEQYF. The DNA for the CDR3 is TGTGCCAGCAGTTATCGGACTAGCGGGGGGTACGAGCAGTACTTC.

The rearrangement links TRBV27 to TRBJ1-5; TRBD1 matches 9 bases. Trimming took 4 bases from V and 7 from J; bases not matched to a gene: 17. Germline V gives CDR1 MNHEY, CDR2 SMNVEV (reference sequence). This CDR3 is built from 18 residues. CDR3 in amino acids: CASSSEGSGQGFVQPQHF. As DNA, the CDR3 is TGTGCCAGCAGTTCGGAGGGGTCGGGACAGGGTTTTGTACAGCCCCAGCATTTT.

J is TRBJ2-1 and V is TRBV7-8; unclear D gene. Trimming cost V 4 bases and J 3 bases, with 7 bases left between them. Per germline, CDR1 SGHVS and CDR2 FQNEAQ. This CDR3 has 13 residues. CDR3 nucleotides: TGTGCCAGCAGCTCGGCAGGCTACAATGAGCAGTTCTTC. Protein: CASSSAGYNEQFF.

This chain uses TRBV4-3 with TRBJ2-6, with D unclear. Germline V gene data show CDR1 as LGHNA and CDR2 as YSLEER. CDR3 length: 14 residues. Trimming cost V 0 bases and J 3 bases, with 3 bases left between them. CDR3: CASSQDNGANVLTF. The CDR3, as DNA: TGCGCCAGCAGCCAAGATAATGGGGCCAACGTCCTGACTTTC.

V is TRBV15 and J is TRBJ2-1; 9 bases are shared with TRBD1. The germline gives CDR1 LNHNV, CDR2 YYDKDF (reference sequence). The CDR3 has 15 residues. Unmatched junction bases numbered 3, after V lost 0 bases and J lost 6 bases. The CDR3 protein is CATSRDLTGGNEQFF. The CDR3 nucleotides are TGTGCCACCAGCAGAGATCTGACAGGGGGCAATGAGCAGTTCTTC.

The CDR3 loop reads CASSYSAGAYQPQHF. The CDR3 DNA reads TGTGCCAGCAGTTACTCTGCGGGGGCCTATCAGCCCCAGCATTTT. The V call is TRBV6-5, the J call TRBJ1-5, with TRBD1 as a possible D gene (6 bases). Germline V lookup: CDR1 MNHEY, CDR2 SVGAGI. The ends were cut back, 0 bases at V and 5 bases at J, with 11 bases in the middle. The CDR3 runs to 15 residues.

The gene calls are TRBV2 and TRBJ1-2; 7 nucleotides match TRBD1. Germline lookup yields CDR1 SNHLY and CDR2 FYNNEI. V gave up 7 bases and J gave up 6 bases; unmatched junction bases: 5. The CDR3 covers 12 residues. The CDR3 coding sequence is TGTGCCAGCACCGAAACAGGGGATGGCTACACCTTC. Translating gives CASTETGDGYTF.

The chain recombines TRBV19 with TRBJ2-5; maybe TRBD1 (5 bases). This CDR3 has 13 residues. Germline CDR1 is LNHDA and CDR2 is SQIVND (reference sequence). Deletions cut 6 bases from V and 5 bases from J, with 13 bases between. This CDR3 is CASRGERWETQYF. The DNA of the CDR3 is TGTGCCAGTAGAGGGGAACGATGGGAGACCCAGTACTTC. The full variable domain, completed using reference TRBV19 and TRBJ2-5, is DGGITQSPKYLFRKEGQNVTLSCEQNLNHDAMYWYRQDPGQGLRLIYYSQIVNDFQKGDIAEGYSVSREKKESFPLTVTSAQKNPTAFYLCASRGERWETQYFGPGTRLLVL.

The V and J genes are TRBV11-3 and TRBJ2-3, with 7 nucleotides matching TRBD2. V was clipped by 5 bases and J by 2 bases; unmatched bases: 7. Germline V lookup: CDR1 SGHNT, CDR2 YENEEA. The CDR3 is made up of 15 amino acids. The CDR3 DNA follows: TGTGCCAGCAGCCTCCGAGCGGGGAACACAGATACGCAGTATTTT. This sequence encodes CASSLRAGNTDTQYF.

The V and J genes are TRBV6-5 and TRBJ1-5; unclear D gene. Per germline, CDR1 MNHEY and CDR2 SVGAGI. The germline V and J ends were trimmed by 5 bases and 6 bases, with 11 bases remaining between them. This CDR3 is built from 13 residues. This CDR3 reads CASSDGGRQPQHF. For the CDR3, the DNA is TGTGCCAGCAGTGATGGAGGGCGTCAGCCCCAGCATTTT.

Note on this clone: Other DNA variants within this sample encode the same CDR3. The rearrangement uses TRBV5-1 and TRBJ2-1; 7 bases align to TRBD1. The CDR3 loop spans 15 amino acids. CDR1 and CDR2 (germline): SGHRS, YFSETQ. J was trimmed by 1 base and V by 0 bases; bases with no gene match: 1. This CDR3 is CASSLVQGSYNEQFF. The CDR3 region has the DNA TGCGCCAGCAGCTTGGTACAGGGGTCCTACAATGAGCAGTTCTTC.

The chain joins TRBV28 to TRBJ2-3; D call uncertain. The CDR3 length is 14 residues. CDR1 is MDHEN, CDR2 SYDVKM, per germline. The ends were cut back, 3 bases at V and 3 bases at J, with 10 bases in the middle. CDR3 sequence (DNA): TGTGCCAGCAGTTTTTATAGTCGGACAGATACGCAGTATTTT. Encoded protein: CASSFYSRTDTQYF.

V usage is TRBV12-5 and J usage is TRBJ2-3; 8 nucleotides agree with TRBD2. The CDR3 spans 17 residues. Losses at the gene ends were 1 base for V and 5 bases for J; bases not matched to a gene: 11. Germline-derived CDR1 and CDR2 are LGHNT and FRNRAP. The CDR3 nucleotides read TGTGCTAGTGGTTTGGGGCGACCCAGCGGGAGTGGAGATACGCAGTATTTT. Translated: CASGLGRPSGSGDTQYF.

The chain employs TRBV19 and TRBJ2-5, with 12 bases that match TRBD2. Unmatched junction bases numbered 7, after V lost 3 bases and J lost 5 bases. The CDR3 totals 16 residues. Germline CDR1 LNHDA, CDR2 SQIVND (reference sequence). The CDR3 coding sequence is TGTGCCAGTAGTATGCCTAGCGGGGGGGGTAGGGAGACCCAGTACTTC. Translated, it gives CASSMPSGGGRETQYF.

This chain connects TRBV5-1 to TRBJ1-2; 9 bases agree with TRBD1. CDR1 and CDR2 from the germline V gene are SGHRS and YFSETQ. The length of the CDR3 is 14 residues. V lost 4 bases to trimming and J lost 7 bases; unmatched junction nucleotides: 8. CDR3 sequence (DNA): TGCGCCAGCAGCCTTACAGGGGGCGAAGGTGGCTACACCTTC. Translation gives CASSLTGGEGGYTF.

Concerning this clone: One junction end does not reproduce the germline sequence, and a read error may be involved. This rearrangement joins TRBV7-9 to TRBJ2-1; 9 nucleotides agree with TRBD2. From germline, CDR1 is SEHNR and CDR2 FQNEAQ (reference sequence). The CDR3 has 16 residues. This chain's CDR3 is CSSSSVAGGTYNEQFF. The CDR3 bases are TGTTCCAGCAGCTCGGTCGCGGGAGGGACCTACAATGAGCAGTTCTTC.

The V call is TRBV7-2, the J call TRBJ2-5; 10 positions agree with TRBD2. The J segment lost 5 bases and the V segment lost 0 bases, leaving 3 bases of the junction unmatched. Per germline, CDR1 SGHTA and CDR2 FQGNSA. The CDR3 is 15 residues long. DNA of the CDR3: TGTGCCAGCAGCTTAGCGGGGGGACTAGCGGAGACCCAGTACTTC. As protein: CASSLAGGLAETQYF.

The genes are TRBV19 and TRBJ1-1; 7 bases fit TRBD1. CDR1 LNHDA and CDR2 SQIVND come from the germline V gene (reference sequence). The V gene end was trimmed by 6 bases and the J gene end by 3 bases; junction bases not matched to a gene: 4. This CDR3 is 13 amino acids long. The CDR3: CASRTRGDTEAFF. CDR3 bases: TGTGCCAGTAGGACCAGGGGGGACACTGAAGCTTTCTTT.

Comments on this clone: One end of the junction varies from germline; a read error may be responsible. V is TRBV11-1 and J is TRBJ1-4; 8 nucleotides line up with TRBD1. Germline CDR1 SGHAT, CDR2 FQDESV (reference sequence). The CDR3 loop spans 13 amino acids. CDR3 protein: CARDAGGLGKTVF. CDR3 sequence (DNA): TGTGCCAGGGATGCAGGGGGCTTAGGAAAAACTGTTTTT.

The V call is TRBV29-1, the J call TRBJ1-2; D unresolved. The CDR3 is made up of 12 amino acids. Germline lookup yields CDR1 SQVTM and CDR2 ANQGSEA. Trimming stripped 5 bases from V and 0 bases from J, with 7 bases between. The DNA for the CDR3 is TGCAGCGTTTTTTCGGCTAACTATGGCTACACCTTC. This gives the protein CSVFSANYGYTF.

This clone turned up a few times. This chain links TRBV19 with TRBJ1-1, with 8 bases matching TRBD1. CDR3 length: 17 residues. V lost 6 bases to trimming and J lost 4 bases; unmatched junction nucleotides: 16. CDR1 is LNHDA and CDR2 is SQIVND in the germline V gene (reference sequence). As DNA, the CDR3 is TGTGCCAGTAGCCTCGGACAGGGACTTAGGGGTTCCACTGAAGCTTTCTTT. It encodes CASSLGQGLRGSTEAFF.

This clone came up a few times. The chain has TRBV19 and TRBJ2-7; D unclear. The V end lost 4 bases, the J end lost 2 bases, and 3 bases lay between the germline ends. The CDR3 extends over 11 amino acids. The V gene's germline CDR1 is LNHDA and CDR2 SQIVND (reference sequence). CDR3 bases: TGTGCCAGTAGTAACACCTACGAGCAGTACTTC. Amino acid sequence: CASSNTYEQYF.

The CDR3: CASSPGQNTGELFF. The CDR3 coding sequence is TGTGCCAGCTCACCAGGACAGAACACCGGGGAGCTGTTTTTT. J is TRBJ2-2 and V is TRBV18, with a possible D match to TRBD1 (5 bases). Germline values: CDR1 KGHSH, CDR2 LQKENI. The CDR3 has 14 residues. Between the trimmed V and J ends, which lost 2 bases and 1 base, there was a span of 5 bases.